This entry lists 24 T cell receptor beta chains sequenced from one sample in a study of blood T cells in healthy people across ages. A sample-barcoded 5' primer and a J-beta primer mix were used in a second PCR of roughly 7 to 11 cycles. TCRdb reprocessed the 5' RACE reads with MiXCR, giving one entry per CDR3 protein. The table has roughly 800,000 distinct CDR3 sequences, 55% to 70% seen once. The sequenced material came from blood. These receptors all stem from a man aged 25 to 40 in good health.

Of note for this clonotype: This is likely a read error, given that the CDR3 carries no conserved phenylalanine or tryptophan at its end. The genes are TRBV11-2 and TRBJ2-5; D unclear. This CDR3 spans 15 amino acids. The V end was cut by 0 bases, the J end by 1 base, with 9 bases between. Germline V gives CDR1 SGHAT, CDR2 FQNNGV. CDR3 nucleotide sequence: TGTGCCAGCAGCTTAGAGACGGGCAGCCAAGAGACCCAGTACGTC. It is translated as CASSLETGSQETQYV.

The chain uses TRBV10-3 and TRBJ2-5; D gene unclear. V lost 7 bases and J 11 bases, leaving 23 bases between the germline ends. Germline lookup yields CDR1 ENHRY and CDR2 SYGVKD. The CDR3 runs to 14 residues. The CDR3 is CAINDPTQNNEQYF. The CDR3 coding sequence is TGTGCCATCAATGACCCGACCCAAAACAATGAGCAGTACTTC.

In DNA, the CDR3 is TGTGCCACCAGCCGAGGTGGAGATGGAGTACGGTCCTATAATTCACCCCTCCACTTT. Translation: CATSRGGDGVRSYNSPLHF. The V and J genes are TRBV15 and TRBJ1-6; D not certain. The V end lost 5 bases, the J end lost 1 base, and 21 bases lay between the germline ends. The germline gives CDR1 LNHNV, CDR2 YYDKDF (reference sequence). The CDR3 sequence is 19 residues long.

This clonotype was seen many times. This rearrangement joins TRBV2 to TRBJ2-1; 9 bases are shared with TRBD2. In germline, CDR1 is SNHLY, CDR2 FYNNEI. J lost 3 bases, V lost 7 bases, and 4 bases had no gene match. The CDR3 has 14 residues. In DNA form, the CDR3 reads TGTGCCAGCAAACTAGCGGGTGACTACAATGAGCAGTTCTTC. It is translated as CASKLAGDYNEQFF.

The chain employs TRBV7-2 and TRBJ2-1, with 7 positions matching TRBD2. The junction had 5 bases not matched to a gene; V was cut back by 2 bases and J by 4 bases. Germline V gives CDR1 SGHTA, CDR2 FQGNSA. This CDR3 has 15 residues. The DNA of the CDR3 is TGTGCCAGCAGCTTACTTAGCGGGCAATACAATGAGCAGTTCTTC. Translating gives CASSLLSGQYNEQFF.

J is TRBJ2-5 and V is TRBV15, with 7 bases matching TRBD2. Trimming removed 1 base from V and 11 bases from J; junction bases left unmatched: 16. CDR1 and CDR2 from the germline V gene are LNHNV and YYDKDF (reference sequence). The CDR3 is 16 amino acids. CDR3 sequence: CATSRGSLAEYNEQYF. As DNA, the CDR3 is TGTGCCACCAGCAGAGGTAGCCTAGCGGAGTACAATGAGCAGTACTTC.

This chain joins TRBV10-2 and TRBJ2-7; a weak D match, TRBD2 (5 bases). Germline CDR1 and CDR2: WSHSY and SAAADI. This CDR3 contains 12 residues. Trimming shortened V by 4 bases and J by 3 bases, and 7 bases separated the two germline ends. CDR3 protein: CASSVEGYEQYF. The CDR3 nucleotides read TGCGCCAGCAGTGTTGAGGGCTACGAGCAGTACTTC.

V gene TRBV5-4 combines with J gene TRBJ2-1, with 7 bases identical to TRBD2. The last part of the DNA fits TRBJ2-7 better; the J call may be wrong. Germline values: CDR1 SGHNT, CDR2 YYREEE (reference sequence). The CDR3 runs 17 residues. CDR3 region: CASRTGGSLSSYNEQYF. The CDR3 DNA reads TGTGCCAGCAGAACAGGCGGGAGCCTAAGCTCCTACAATGAGCAGTACTTC.

In its sample, this clonotype was seen many times. The chain carries TRBV6-1 and TRBJ1-5, with D tentatively TRBD1 (5 bases). V was trimmed by 10 bases and J by 1 base, leaving 17 bases between them. The germline V gene has CDR1 MNHNS and CDR2 SASEGT. The CDR3 is made up of 15 amino acids. The CDR3 region is CATQQGDNSNQPQHF. The CDR3 DNA is TGTGCCACCCAGCAGGGCGACAACAGCAATCAGCCCCAGCATTTT.

The chain recombines TRBV29-1 with TRBJ2-5; no reliable D call. This CDR3 contains 15 residues. V lost 0 bases and J lost 2, with 13 bases in between. The germline V gene has CDR1 SQVTM and CDR2 ANQGSEA. The CDR3 DNA follows: TGCAGCGTTGAAGACGGCAAGGTGGTACAAGAGACCCAGTACTTC. Translating gives CSVEDGKVVQETQYF.

This rearrangement joins TRBV18 to TRBJ2-7, with 9 bases fitting TRBD1. Germline values: CDR1 KGHSH, CDR2 LQKENI. The length of the CDR3 is 13 residues. V was clipped by 6 bases and J by 5 bases; unmatched bases: 5. CDR3 sequence: CASSGQGGNEQYF. The CDR3 DNA reads TGTGCCAGCTCGGGACAGGGAGGCAACGAGCAGTACTTC.

In this sample, this clonotype turned up a few times. The V and J genes are TRBV20-1 and TRBJ1-2; 8 nucleotides agree with TRBD1. Germline assignment: CDR1 DFQATT and CDR2 SNEGSKA (reference sequence). With 5 bases clipped from V and 8 bases from J, the junction kept 10 bases outside the gene matches. The length of the CDR3 is 13 residues. The CDR3 spells CSAEKKRDRGYTF. Here the CDR3 DNA reads TGCAGTGCTGAAAAGAAACGGGACAGGGGCTACACCTTC.

This clonotype has just one count. The chain couples TRBV6-6 to TRBJ1-1; D remains ambiguous. V gave up 0 bases and J gave up 6 bases, with 8 bases separating them. The CDR3 has 13 amino acids. Germline-derived CDR1 and CDR2 are MNHNY and SVGAGI (reference sequence). The CDR3 DNA sequence: TGTGCCAGCAGTTACTCGACGCATTCTGAAGCTTTCTTT. Translating it yields CASSYSTHSEAFF.

The chain uses TRBV3-1 and TRBJ2-3; perhaps TRBD2 as D (5 bases). Deletions cut 0 bases from V and 5 bases from J, with 12 bases between. There are 15 residues in the CDR3. The V gene's germline CDR1 is LGHDT and CDR2 YNNKEL (reference sequence). CDR3 residues: CASSQEGLGRDTQYF. CDR3 DNA: TGTGCCAGCAGCCAAGAAGGTCTTGGGAGAGATACGCAGTATTTT.

The chain couples TRBV7-9 to TRBJ2-3; 8 nucleotides line up with TRBD1. The CDR3 spans 17 residues. The ends lost 2 bases at V and 3 bases at J; junction bases unmatched: 10. Germline V CDR1 and CDR2: SEHNR, FQNEAQ (reference sequence). The CDR3 DNA follows: TGTGCCAGCAGCTTACAACCAGACAGGGGAACAACAGATACGCAGTATTTT. It is translated as CASSLQPDRGTTDTQYF.

CDR3 in DNA: TGTGCCAGCAGCCAACGGACTAGCCCGAGCTCCTACAATGAGCAGTTCTTC. Its protein is CASSQRTSPSSYNEQFF. This chain connects TRBV7-8 to TRBJ2-1; 8 nucleotides match TRBD2. The CDR3 has 17 amino acids. Looked up from germline, CDR1 is SGHVS and CDR2 is FQNEAQ. The V and J ends lost 5 bases and 0 bases, in that order; junction bases with no gene match: 9. Together with reference TRBV7-8 and TRBJ2-1, the CDR3 gives the full variable domain: GAGVSQSPRYKVAKRGQDVALRCDPISGHVSLFWYQQALGQGPEFLTYFQNEAQLDKSGLPSDRFFAERPEGSVSTLKIQRTQQEDSAVYLCASSQRTSPSSYNEQFFGPGTRLTVL.

The chain combines TRBV7-2 with TRBJ1-1; no reliable D call. The V gene lost 3 bases and the J gene lost 7 bases, with 9 bases spanning the gap. This CDR3 spans 12 amino acids. Looked up from germline, CDR1 is SGHTA and CDR2 is FQGNSA. CDR3 in amino acids: CASSFIGNEAFF. For the CDR3, the DNA is TGTGCCAGCAGCTTTATTGGGAATGAAGCTTTCTTT.

This clonotype was detected only a few times. The CDR3 nucleotides are TGTGCCAGCAGCTCAGTGCTTAATGAAAAACTGTTTTTT. Translation: CASSSVLNEKLFF. This chain connects TRBV7-9 to TRBJ1-4; D is ambiguous. The CDR3 spans 13 residues. Deletions cut 4 bases from V and 4 bases from J, with 7 bases between. The germline V gene encodes CDR1 SEHNR and CDR2 FQNEAQ (reference sequence).

This rearrangement joins TRBV20-1 to TRBJ2-1; D is undetermined. This CDR3 has 14 amino acids. In germline, CDR1 is DFQATT, CDR2 SNEGSKA (reference sequence). V lost 3 bases, J lost 4 bases, and 13 bases lay in between. The CDR3 loop is CSASRPDHYNEQFF. CDR3 in DNA: TGCAGTGCTAGCCGCCCGGACCATTACAATGAGCAGTTCTTC.

The chain joins TRBV16 to TRBJ2-5; D assignment may be TRBD1 or TRBD2 (6 bases each). The ends were cut back, 7 bases at V and 4 bases at J, with 13 bases in the middle. The CDR3 covers 13 residues. The germline gives CDR1 KGHSY, CDR2 FQNENV. The CDR3 DNA reads as TGTGCCAGCACCCGGGGGCGCAGAGAGACCCAGTACTTC. Protein: CASTRGRRETQYF.

Remarks on this clonotype: Sequence at one end of the junction differs from germline and may be a read error. The gene calls are TRBV4-1 and TRBJ1-2; perhaps TRBD1 as D (5 bases). Per germline, CDR1 MGHRA and CDR2 YSYEKL. CDR3 length: 16 residues. CDR3 loop: CASSLTPGRRNYGYTF. The CDR3 DNA sequence: TGCGCCAGTAGCCTCACCCCGGGACGCCGAAACTATGGCTACACCTTC.

V and J are TRBV9 and TRBJ2-1; 7 bases map to TRBD2. Trimming at V came to 3 bases and at J to 5 bases, leaving 11 bases not matched to a gene. Germline values: CDR1 SGDLS, CDR2 YYNGEE. This CDR3 has 16 amino acids. The CDR3 coding sequence is TGTGCCAGCAGCGGAGCCGCTAGCGGAGTTAACAATGAGCAGTTCTTC. This encodes CASSGAASGVNNEQFF.

This chain joins TRBV11-2 and TRBJ2-1; D gene uncertain. CDR1 and CDR2 from the germline V gene are SGHAT and FQNNGV. The CDR3 loop spans 11 amino acids. V was cut by 6 bases and J by 9 bases, with 9 bases left in between. CDR3 nucleotide sequence: TGTGCCAGCAGGGAAGTAGGTGAGCAGTTCTTC. It translates to CASREVGEQFF.

This chain joins TRBV7-2 and TRBJ2-7; 7 bases are a match to TRBD1. The CDR3 sequence is 14 residues long. The germline gives CDR1 SGHTA, CDR2 FQGNSA. V shed 5 bases, J shed 3 bases, and the junction held 7 bases outside the gene matches. The CDR3 DNA reads as TGTGCCAGCAGCCTGCTGACAGGGTACTACGAGCAGTACTTC. It yields the protein CASSLLTGYYEQYF.